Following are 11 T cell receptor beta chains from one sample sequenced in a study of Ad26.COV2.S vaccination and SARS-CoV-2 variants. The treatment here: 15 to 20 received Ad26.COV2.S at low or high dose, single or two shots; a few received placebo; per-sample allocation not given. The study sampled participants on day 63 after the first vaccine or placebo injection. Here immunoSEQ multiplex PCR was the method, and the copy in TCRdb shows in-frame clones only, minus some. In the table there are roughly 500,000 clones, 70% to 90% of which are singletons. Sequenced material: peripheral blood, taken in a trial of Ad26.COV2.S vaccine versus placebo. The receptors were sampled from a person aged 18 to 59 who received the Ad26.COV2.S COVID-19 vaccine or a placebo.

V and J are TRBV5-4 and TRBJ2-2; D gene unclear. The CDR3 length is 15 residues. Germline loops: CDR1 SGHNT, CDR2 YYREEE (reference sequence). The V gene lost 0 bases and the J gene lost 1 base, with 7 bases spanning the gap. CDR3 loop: CASSLGHQNTGELFF. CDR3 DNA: TGTGCCAGCAGCTTGGGTCACCAGAACACCGGGGAGCTGTTTTTT.

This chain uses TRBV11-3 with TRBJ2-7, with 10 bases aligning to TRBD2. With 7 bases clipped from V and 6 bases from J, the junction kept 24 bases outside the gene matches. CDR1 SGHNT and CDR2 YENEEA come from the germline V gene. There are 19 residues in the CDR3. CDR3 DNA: TGTGCCAGCACCACCCGCCCCGGGGCTAGCGGGAGCCTACGCTTCGAGCAGTACTTC. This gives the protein CASTTRPGASGSLRFEQYF.

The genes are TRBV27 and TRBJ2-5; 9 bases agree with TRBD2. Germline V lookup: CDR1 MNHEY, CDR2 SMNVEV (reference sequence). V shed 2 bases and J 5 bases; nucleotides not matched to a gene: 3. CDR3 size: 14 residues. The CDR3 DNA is TGTGCCAGCAGTTTACTAGCGGGACTCGAGACCCAGTACTTC. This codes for CASSLLAGLETQYF.

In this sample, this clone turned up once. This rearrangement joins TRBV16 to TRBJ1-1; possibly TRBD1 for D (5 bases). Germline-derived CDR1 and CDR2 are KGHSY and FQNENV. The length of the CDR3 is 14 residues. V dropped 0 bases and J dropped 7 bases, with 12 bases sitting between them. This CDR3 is CASSQSRAGSEAFF. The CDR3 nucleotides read TGTGCCAGCAGCCAATCCCGGGCAGGGAGTGAAGCTTTCTTT. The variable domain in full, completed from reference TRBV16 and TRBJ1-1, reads GEEVAQTPKHLVRGEGQKAKLYCAPIKGHSYVFWYQQVLKNEFKFLISFQNENVFDETGMPKERFSAKCLPNSPCSLEIQATKLEDSAVYFCASSQSRAGSEAFFGQGTRLTVV.

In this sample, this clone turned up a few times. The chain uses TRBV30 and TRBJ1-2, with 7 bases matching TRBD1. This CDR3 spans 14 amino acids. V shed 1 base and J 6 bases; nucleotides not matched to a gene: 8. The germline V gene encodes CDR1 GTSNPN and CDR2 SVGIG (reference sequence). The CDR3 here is CAWSGMTGWHGYTF. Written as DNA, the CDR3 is TGTGCCTGGAGTGGCATGACAGGGTGGCATGGCTACACCTTC.

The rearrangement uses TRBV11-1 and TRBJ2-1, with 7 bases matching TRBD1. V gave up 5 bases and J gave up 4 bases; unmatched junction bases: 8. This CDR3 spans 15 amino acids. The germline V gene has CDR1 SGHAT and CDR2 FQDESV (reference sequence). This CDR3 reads CASSAGTVKYNEQFF. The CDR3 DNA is TGTGCCAGCAGCGCAGGGACAGTGAAATACAATGAGCAGTTCTTC.

The CDR3, as DNA: TGTGCCATCAGAGGACAGTGGGGGGCAAACACTGAAGCTTTCTTT. Protein: CAIRGQWGANTEAFF. The chain carries TRBV10-3 and TRBJ1-1, with D tentatively TRBD1 (6 bases). There are 15 residues in the CDR3. The V end was cut by 6 bases, the J end by 2 bases, with 16 bases between. Germline assignment: CDR1 ENHRY and CDR2 SYGVKD.

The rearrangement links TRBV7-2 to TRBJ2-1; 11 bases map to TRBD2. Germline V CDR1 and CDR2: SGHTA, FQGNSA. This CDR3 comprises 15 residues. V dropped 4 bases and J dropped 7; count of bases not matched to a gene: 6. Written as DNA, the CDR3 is TGTGCCAGCAGCTATCTAGCGGGAGGTAGGAATGAGCAGTTCTTC. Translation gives CASSYLAGGRNEQFF.

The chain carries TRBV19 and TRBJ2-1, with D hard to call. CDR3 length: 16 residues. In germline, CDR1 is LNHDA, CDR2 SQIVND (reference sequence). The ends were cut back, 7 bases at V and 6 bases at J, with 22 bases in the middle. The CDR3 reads CASNTPQDSLGNEQFF. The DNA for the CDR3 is TGTGCCAGTAACACTCCCCAGGATTCTTTAGGCAATGAGCAGTTCTTC.

The CDR3 nucleotides are TGTGCCAGCAGTTTACGGACCGAGAATTCACCCCTCCACTTT. Its protein is CASSLRTENSPLHF. V gene TRBV27 combines with J gene TRBJ1-6, with D hard to call. The CDR3 contains 14 residues. Germline CDR1 is MNHEY and CDR2 is SMNVEV (reference sequence). Trimming pared 2 bases from V and 7 bases from J, leaving 9 bases between.

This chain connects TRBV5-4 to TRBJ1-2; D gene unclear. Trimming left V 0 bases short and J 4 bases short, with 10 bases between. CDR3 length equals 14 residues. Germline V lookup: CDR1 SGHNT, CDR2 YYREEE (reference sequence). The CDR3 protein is CASSLGQETYGYTF. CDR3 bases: TGTGCCAGCAGCTTGGGTCAGGAGACCTATGGCTACACCTTC.